This T cell receptor (beta chain) was recovered during a study of CD8 T cells in ankylosing spondylitis. Points on this clonotype: At one boundary the junction diverges from the germline segment, which might be a read error.

The CDR3 contains 14 residues. Germline V CDR1 and CDR2: SNHLY, FYNNEI. TCRdb independently ran MiXCR on the 5' RACE reads; one entry per CDR3 protein. The sample lists some 100,000 distinct CDR3 sequences; 7.5% to 9% were seen once. This receptor was taken from a male donor with ankylosing spondylitis or in good health (not recorded which). Sequenced input: blood, either unsorted or a sorted T cell fraction (not recorded which). The rearrangement uses TRBV2 and TRBJ2-5; D may correspond to TRBD1 or TRBD2 (5 bases each). The CDR3 protein is CSSTDGAVGETQYF. As DNA, the CDR3 is TGTTCCAGCACCGACGGGGCAGTCGGCGAGACCCAGTACTTC.